A single sample gave rise to the 8 T cell receptor beta chains below, sequenced in a study of cytotoxic CD8 clonotypes in ibrutinib-treated CLL. Using immunoSEQ multiplex PCR, the repertoire was profiled, and TCRdb retains in-frame clones only, with some absent. Here the sample spans about 250,000 clones, 60% to 75% being singletons. This specimen was PBMCs, taken after 24 months of ibrutinib treatment. These receptors were taken from a human donor with chronic lymphocytic leukemia.

The chain carries TRBV29-1 and TRBJ2-5; D is unresolved. Germline CDR1 reads SQVTM; CDR2 reads ANQGSEA. The CDR3 has 13 residues. The germline V and J ends were trimmed by 3 bases and 3 bases, with 11 bases remaining between them. CDR3 amino acids: CSVDVLDEETQYF. The CDR3, as DNA: TGCAGCGTTGACGTCCTGGATGAAGAGACCCAGTACTTC.

The chain links TRBV2 to TRBJ1-6; a possible D gene is TRBD1 (6 bases). Germline-derived CDR1 and CDR2 are SNHLY and FYNNEI. The V end lost 9 bases, the J end lost 8 bases, and 17 bases lay between the germline ends. CDR3 length equals 14 residues. DNA of the CDR3: TGTGCCAGAACTCAACAGGGAAGGGATTCACCCCTCCACTTT. Encoded protein: CARTQQGRDSPLHF.

DNA for the CDR3: TGTGCCAGCAGCCCCCGAGTGGGAGGAGGAAACACTGAAGCTTTCTTT. It encodes CASSPRVGGGNTEAFF. The chain couples TRBV28 to TRBJ1-1; no firm D call. Trimming cost V 6 bases and J 2 bases, with 19 bases left between them. The germline CDR1 and CDR2 sequences are MDHEN and SYDVKM. This CDR3 is 16 amino acids long.

The chain employs TRBV6-1 and TRBJ2-7, with TRBD2 identical over 7 bases. CDR1 and CDR2 from the germline V gene are MNHNS and SASEGT. The CDR3 runs to 12 residues. The J segment lost 0 bases and the V segment lost 8 bases, leaving 1 base of the junction unmatched. The CDR3 here is CASGGGSYEQYF. DNA of the CDR3: TGTGCCAGCGGGGGGGGCTCCTACGAGCAGTACTTC.

There are a few counts of this clone. The V call is TRBV5-1, the J call TRBJ2-7, with D uncertain. The germline V gene has CDR1 SGHRS and CDR2 YFSETQ. The CDR3 contains 14 residues. The V gene lost 2 bases and the J gene lost 1 base, with 10 bases spanning the gap. The CDR3 spells CASSFGGVSYEQYF. CDR3 nucleotides: TGCGCCAGCAGCTTTGGTGGGGTTTCCTACGAGCAGTACTTC.

The CDR3 sequence: CAWRTRPIPTYEQYF. CDR3 DNA: TGTGCCTGGAGAACAAGACCGATTCCCACATACGAGCAGTACTTC. V and J are TRBV30 and TRBJ2-7; D remains ambiguous. From germline, CDR1 is GTSNPN and CDR2 SVGIG (reference sequence). This CDR3 is built from 15 residues. The germline V and J ends were trimmed by 3 bases and 4 bases, with 19 bases remaining between them.

This clone showed up just once. The V gene is TRBV7-8, the J gene TRBJ1-3; possibly TRBD1 for D (6 bases). The CDR3 extends over 15 amino acids. Deletions cut 3 bases from V and 6 bases from J, with 15 bases between. Germline V gene lookup returns CDR1 SGHVS and CDR2 FQNEAQ. The CDR3 here is CASSLRGAEENTIYF. DNA for the CDR3: TGTGCCAGCAGCTTGCGGGGGGCAGAAGAAAACACCATATATTTT.

The chain has TRBV7-9 and TRBJ1-1; the D gene is possibly TRBD1 (6 bases). CDR1 SEHNR and CDR2 FQNEAQ come from the germline V gene (reference sequence). The length of the CDR3 is 15 residues. V gave up 2 bases and J gave up 3 bases, with 13 bases separating them. The CDR3 DNA sequence: TGTGCCAGCAGCTTACTCACAGGGATTGACACTGAAGCTTTCTTT. Translating it yields CASSLLTGIDTEAFF.